These 17 T cell receptor beta chains were sequenced from one sample in a study of T cell repertoires in cytomegalovirus infection. MiXCR, applied by TCRdb to the reads, yields one record per CDR3 protein. The sample includes fewer than 350,000 distinct CDR3 sequences, about 17% of them seen just once. The sequenced sample was PBMCs. The receptors were gathered from a human donor in good health (CMV status not recorded). Some clones in this sample may be carry-over from other donors' samples.

This clonotype was detected a few times. The chain joins TRBV28 to TRBJ2-7; tentative D call: TRBD1 (5 bases). Trimming pared 5 bases from V and 2 bases from J, leaving 10 bases between. The CDR3 sequence is 13 residues long. From germline, CDR1 is MDHEN and CDR2 SYDVKM. The CDR3 bases are TGTGCCAGCAGTACGGACACCCCCTACGAGCAGTACTTC. Translation: CASSTDTPYEQYF.

The V and J genes are TRBV2 and TRBJ1-5; D ambiguous. The CDR3 has 15 amino acids. Germline-derived CDR1 and CDR2 are SNHLY and FYNNEI. V lost 4 bases to trimming and J lost 3 bases, with 13 bases between them. DNA for the CDR3: TGTGCCAGCAGTGTCACGGACGGATACAATCAGCCCCAGCATTTT. Translated: CASSVTDGYNQPQHF.

This clonotype was counted many times. The chain recombines TRBV28 with TRBJ1-5; D perhaps matches TRBD1 (5 bases). CDR1 is MDHEN, CDR2 SYDVKM, per germline. This CDR3 comprises 14 residues. The V end was cut by 7 bases, the J end by 7 bases, with 17 bases between. The chain's CDR3 is CASTISGPEQPQHF. The CDR3 region has the DNA TGTGCCAGCACAATATCGGGGCCGGAGCAGCCCCAGCATTTT.

The chain carries TRBV5-1 and TRBJ2-3; TRBD2 matches 9 bases. The CDR3 has 16 residues. Trimming cost V 0 bases and J 6 bases; bases outside gene matches: 8. Germline V gene data show CDR1 as SGHRS and CDR2 as YFSETQ. The CDR3 nucleotides read TGCGCCAGCAGCTTGGAGGCCAGCGGGGGGTTGGATACGCAGTATTTT. Translating it yields CASSLEASGGLDTQYF.

The V call is TRBV20-1, the J call TRBJ1-5; no clear D gene. V was shortened by 4 bases and J by 2 bases, with 9 bases between the two germline ends. The germline CDR1 and CDR2 sequences are DFQATT and SNEGSKA (reference sequence). The CDR3 contains 13 residues. The CDR3 reads CSANVVGNQPQHF. In nucleotides, the CDR3 is TGCAGTGCTAATGTTGTAGGCAATCAGCCCCAGCATTTT.

This chain joins TRBV20-1 and TRBJ2-3, with 13 bases aligning to TRBD2. The CDR3 runs 15 residues. The junction had 8 bases not matched to a gene; V was cut back by 5 bases and J by 6 bases. In germline, CDR1 is DFQATT, CDR2 SNEGSKA (reference sequence). CDR3 sequence: CSAPRGTSGADTQYF. The CDR3 nucleotides read TGCAGTGCTCCCAGGGGGACTAGCGGGGCCGATACGCAGTATTTT.

A few counts support this clonotype. The chain uses TRBV12-3 or TRBV12-4 and TRBJ2-7; TRBD1 matches 8 bases. The V segment lost 4 bases and the J segment 2 bases; nucleotides outside the gene matches: 4. There are 14 residues in the CDR3. This CDR3 is CASSWTGNTYEQYF. The CDR3 bases are TGTGCCAGCAGTTGGACAGGGAATACCTACGAGCAGTACTTC.

This chain uses TRBV20-1 with TRBJ2-1, with TRBD1 matching 7 bases. The germline V gene has CDR1 DFQATT and CDR2 SNEGSKA (reference sequence). The V segment lost 6 bases and the J segment 3 bases; nucleotides outside the gene matches: 8. This CDR3 is built from 14 residues. Written as DNA, the CDR3 is TGCAGTGCGATGCGAGACAGGGACTACAATGAGCAGTTCTTC. Translating gives CSAMRDRDYNEQFF.

This clonotype was seen repeatedly, ten times or more. This chain connects TRBV7-9 to TRBJ1-6, with 7 bases that match TRBD1. The CDR3 has 14 residues. Germline CDR1 is SEHNR and CDR2 is FQNEAQ (reference sequence). V shed 4 bases, J shed 10 bases, and the junction held 7 bases outside the gene matches. CDR3 in DNA: TGTGCCAGCAGCTCAACAGGGGAGAAATCACCCCTCCACTTT. This translates into CASSSTGEKSPLHF.

V usage is TRBV25-1 and J usage is TRBJ1-2; D is unclear. This CDR3 region has 14 residues. In germline, CDR1 is MGHDK, CDR2 SYGVNS. V was clipped by 2 bases and J by 4 bases, with 11 bases between them. CDR3 sequence: CASSEKAVGYGYTF. Here the CDR3 DNA reads TGTGCCAGCAGTGAAAAGGCTGTGGGCTATGGCTACACCTTC.

The sample holds many counts of this clonotype. This chain connects TRBV11-2 to TRBJ1-1; D is ambiguous. Germline CDR1 reads SGHAT; CDR2 reads FQNNGV. This CDR3 contains 13 residues. The V end lost 4 bases, the J end lost 0 bases, and 6 bases lay between the germline ends. CDR3 in amino acids: CASSWVMNTEAFF. The CDR3 bases are TGTGCCAGCAGCTGGGTCATGAACACTGAAGCTTTCTTT.

This clonotype was counted only a few times. The chain carries TRBV28 and TRBJ1-2; D gene unclear. The ends were cut back, 5 bases at V and 4 bases at J, with 8 bases in the middle. Per the germline V gene, CDR1 is MDHEN and CDR2 is SYDVKM. The CDR3 contains 12 residues. The CDR3 region is CASSGSIYGYTF. CDR3 bases: TGTGCCAGCAGTGGGAGTATCTATGGCTACACCTTC.

This clonotype was recorded at least ten times. The rearrangement joins TRBV6-1 to TRBJ2-3, with D possibly being TRBD1 or TRBD2 (5 bases each). The CDR3 runs to 15 residues. From germline, CDR1 is MNHNS and CDR2 SASEGT. With 3 bases removed from V and 4 bases from J, the gap between germline ends came to 14 bases. CDR3 bases: TGTGCCAGCAGTGAGGGACCCCCCCGGTCAGATACGCAGTATTTT. Its protein product is CASSEGPPRSDTQYF.

In this sample, this clonotype turned up a few times. The J gene is TRBJ1-1, the V gene TRBV6-2 or TRBV6-3; the D gene is possibly TRBD1 (5 bases). V gave up 6 bases and J gave up 0 bases, with 14 bases separating them. Per the germline V gene, CDR1 is MNHEY and CDR2 is SVGEGT. The length of the CDR3 is 15 residues. CDR3: CASRPEGRMNTEAFF. The DNA for the CDR3 is TGTGCCAGCAGGCCTGAGGGACGGATGAACACTGAAGCTTTCTTT.

There are a few counts of this clonotype. The chain joins TRBV19 to TRBJ2-4; no firm D call. The germline CDR1 and CDR2 sequences are LNHDA and SQIVND (reference sequence). Trimming removed 0 bases at V and 7 bases at J, with 7 bases between. CDR3 length equals 13 residues. The CDR3 here is CASSIDDGNIQYF. CDR3 nucleotides: TGTGCCAGTAGTATAGACGACGGGAACATTCAGTACTTC.

The sample holds many counts of this clonotype. This chain links TRBV7-2 with TRBJ1-5, with a weak D call TRBD1 (6 bases). The CDR3 is 13 residues long. V was shortened by 2 bases and J by 7 bases, with 9 bases between the two germline ends. The germline CDR1 and CDR2 sequences are SGHTA and FQGNSA. The chain's CDR3 is CASSLNRAQPQHF. CDR3 nucleotides: TGTGCCAGCAGCTTAAACAGGGCCCAGCCCCAGCATTTT.

This clonotype was detected ten times or more. The rearrangement links TRBV28 to TRBJ1-6; 7 positions agree with TRBD1. Germline CDR1 reads MDHEN; CDR2 reads SYDVKM. V lost 2 bases and J lost 14; bases outside the gene matches: 12. The CDR3 has 15 amino acids. CDR3 protein: CASSLPGTDLGALHF. CDR3 nucleotide sequence: TGTGCCAGCAGTTTACCCGGGACAGACCTGGGGGCCCTCCACTTT.